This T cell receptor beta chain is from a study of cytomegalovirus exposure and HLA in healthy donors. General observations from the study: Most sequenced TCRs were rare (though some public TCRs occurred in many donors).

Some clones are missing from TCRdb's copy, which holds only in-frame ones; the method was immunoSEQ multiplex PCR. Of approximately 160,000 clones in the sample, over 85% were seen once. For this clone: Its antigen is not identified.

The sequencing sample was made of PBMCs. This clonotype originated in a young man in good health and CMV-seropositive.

This CDR3 is CASILQGNRGTEAFF. The CDR3 region has the DNA TGTGCCAGTATCCTACAGGGGAATCGAGGCACTGAAGCTTTCTTT. The rearrangement links TRBV5-5 to TRBJ1-1; TRBD1 aligns across 7 bases. Germline trimming cut 8 bases from V and 4 bases from J; bases unmatched to any gene: 14. The germline V gene encodes CDR1 SGHKS and CDR2 YYEKEE (reference sequence). The CDR3 runs to 15 residues. Together with reference TRBV5-5 and TRBJ1-1, the CDR3 gives the full variable domain: DAGVTQSPTHLIKTRGQQVTLRCSPISGHKSVSWYQQVLGQGPQFIFQYYEKEERGRGNFPDRFSARQFPNYSSELNVNALLLGDSALYLCASILQGNRGTEAFFGQGTRLTVV.